One and the same sample provided the 8 T cell receptor beta chains below, sequenced in a study of shared clonotypes between healthy human individuals. The protocol was immunoSEQ multiplex PCR, while the TCRdb copy is restricted to in-frame clones and leaves out a portion. The sample contains about 1.5 million clones, under 99% of which appear only once. The sequenced sample consisted of naive CD4+ T cells sorted from blood. Stated subset: CD45RA+ positively selected. Source of these receptors: a man younger than 40 in good health.

The chain employs TRBV7-9 and TRBJ2-1; 7 bases match TRBD1. CDR1 and CDR2 (germline): SEHNR, FQNEAQ (reference sequence). The V segment lost 5 bases and the J segment 3 bases; nucleotides outside the gene matches: 10. There are 16 residues in the CDR3. The DNA for the CDR3 is TGTGCCAGCAGCCTAGGGGGCGCAGGGTACTACAATGAGCAGTTCTTC. Protein sequence: CASSLGGAGYYNEQFF.

The chain has TRBV5-1 and TRBJ2-3; 9 positions match TRBD2. The CDR3 has 15 residues. The germline V gene has CDR1 SGHRS and CDR2 YFSETQ. The V gene end was trimmed by 3 bases and the J gene end by 4 bases; junction bases not matched to a gene: 6. The CDR3 nucleotides are TGCGCCAGCAGCTCATTAGCGGGAGAGGCAGATACGCAGTATTTT. Its protein product is CASSSLAGEADTQYF.

The V call is TRBV29-1, the J call TRBJ2-7; D may be TRBD1 or TRBD2 (5 bases each). The CDR3 extends over 15 amino acids. Trimming took off 0 bases at V and 3 bases at J, with 15 bases between the two ends. CDR1 SQVTM and CDR2 ANQGSEA come from the germline V gene. CDR3 sequence (DNA): TGCAGCGTTGAAGATCAGGGACGTGGGATCTACGAGCAGTACTTC. It codes for CSVEDQGRGIYEQYF.

Notes on this clone: The same CDR3 can be traced to other DNA sequences in this sample. The chain joins TRBV7-9 to TRBJ2-7; D ambiguous. Germline CDR1 reads SEHNR; CDR2 reads FQNEAQ (reference sequence). V was pared by 1 base and J by 3 bases, with 1 base between. The length of the CDR3 is 11 residues. The CDR3 region is CASSLDYEQYF. CDR3 sequence (DNA): TGTGCCAGCAGCTTAGACTACGAGCAGTACTTC.

J is TRBJ2-4 and V is TRBV5-4; 9 bases map to TRBD1. CDR1 is SGHNT, CDR2 YYREEE, per germline (reference sequence). The CDR3 covers 14 residues. V lost 2 bases and J lost 9; bases outside the gene matches: 6. Written as DNA, the CDR3 is TGTGCCAGCAGCTTACCCGACAGGGGGAGCATTCAGTACTTC. Translated, it gives CASSLPDRGSIQYF. Supplemented by reference TRBV5-4 and TRBJ2-4, the full variable domain reads ETGVTQSPTHLIKTRGQQVTLRCSSQSGHNTVSWYQQALGQGPQFIFQYYREEENGRGNFPPRFSGLQFPNYSSELNVNALELDDSALYLCASSLPDRGSIQYFGAGTRLSVL.

The J gene is TRBJ1-2, the V gene TRBV6-5, with 7 bases that match TRBD1. This CDR3 is 12 amino acids long. V was pared by 6 bases and J by 8 bases, with 6 bases of the junction left unmatched. Germline CDR1 is MNHEY and CDR2 is SVGAGI. For the CDR3, the DNA is TGTGCCAGCAGCCACAGGGGATTCGGCTACACCTTC. Translated, it gives CASSHRGFGYTF.

This rearrangement joins TRBV21-1 to TRBJ2-4; the DNA was not used to check the table's D call, TRBD2. TRBV21-1 is reported as a pseudogene. CDR3 size: 15 residues. In DNA form, the CDR3 reads TGTGCCAGTCCCTCGGGAAGGCGGAACAAAAACATTCAGTACTTC. It is translated as CASPSGRRNKNIQYF.

The rearrangement links TRBV6-4 to TRBJ2-1; TRBD2 matches at 7 bases. The germline V gene has CDR1 MRHNA and CDR2 SNTAGT. V lost 0 bases and J lost 8; bases outside the gene matches: 13. The CDR3 loop spans 17 amino acids. In nucleotides, the CDR3 is TGTGCCAGCAGTGACTCGACAGCTAGCGGTCTGGGGCATGAGCAGTTCTTC. This encodes CASSDSTASGLGHEQFF.